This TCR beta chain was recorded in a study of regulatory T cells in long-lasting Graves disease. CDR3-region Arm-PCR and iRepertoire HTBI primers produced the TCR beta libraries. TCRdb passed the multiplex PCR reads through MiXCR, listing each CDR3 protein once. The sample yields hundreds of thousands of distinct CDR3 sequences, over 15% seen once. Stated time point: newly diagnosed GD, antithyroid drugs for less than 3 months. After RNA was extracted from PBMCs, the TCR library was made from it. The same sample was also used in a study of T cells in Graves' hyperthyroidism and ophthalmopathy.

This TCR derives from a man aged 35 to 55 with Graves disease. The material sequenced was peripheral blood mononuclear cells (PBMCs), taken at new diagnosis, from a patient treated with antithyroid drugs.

CDR3 protein: CATQPGTHQPQHF. The CDR3 DNA sequence: TGTGCCACCCAACCCGGGACACATCAGCCCCAGCATTTT. The chain combines TRBV6-1 with TRBJ1-5, with D perhaps TRBD1 (6 bases). The V end was cut by 10 bases, the J end by 5 bases, with 15 bases between. Germline CDR1 reads MNHNS; CDR2 reads SASEGT. The CDR3 totals 13 residues.